This TCR beta chain was found in a study of blood T cell repertoires in COVID-19. Whole-study context: Samples taken during acute and convalescent COVID-19 were collected in the United States, Italy and Spain.

Concerning this clone itself: The DNA is omitted, as the CDR3 cannot be located on it reliably, and the CDR3 follows TCRdb's listing.

The CDR3 is 15 amino acids long, termini counted. The V gene's germline CDR1 is MDHEN and CDR2 SYDVKM. Assay used: immunoSEQ multiplex PCR; TCRdb lists only in-frame clones, some missing. This table has 45,000 to 65,000 clones, roughly 87% appearing once. The receptor was derived from a human donor with acute or convalescent COVID-19. The donor label of this sample is uncertain. Sequenced: peripheral blood. The rearrangement links TRBV28 to TRBJ2-1; TRBD1 is taken as the D call from the table, unchecked against the DNA. CDR3 loop: CASSSSGQGRNEQFF.